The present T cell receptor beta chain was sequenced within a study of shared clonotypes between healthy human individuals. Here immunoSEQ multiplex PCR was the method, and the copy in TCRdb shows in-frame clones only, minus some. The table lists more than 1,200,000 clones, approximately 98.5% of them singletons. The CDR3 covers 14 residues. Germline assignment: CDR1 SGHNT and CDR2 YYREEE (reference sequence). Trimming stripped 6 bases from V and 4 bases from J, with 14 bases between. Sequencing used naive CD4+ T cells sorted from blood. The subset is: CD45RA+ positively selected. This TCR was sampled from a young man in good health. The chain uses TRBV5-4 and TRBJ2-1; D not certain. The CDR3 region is CASTTQDGYNEQFF. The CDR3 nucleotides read TGTGCCAGCACCACCCAGGACGGATACAATGAGCAGTTCTTC.